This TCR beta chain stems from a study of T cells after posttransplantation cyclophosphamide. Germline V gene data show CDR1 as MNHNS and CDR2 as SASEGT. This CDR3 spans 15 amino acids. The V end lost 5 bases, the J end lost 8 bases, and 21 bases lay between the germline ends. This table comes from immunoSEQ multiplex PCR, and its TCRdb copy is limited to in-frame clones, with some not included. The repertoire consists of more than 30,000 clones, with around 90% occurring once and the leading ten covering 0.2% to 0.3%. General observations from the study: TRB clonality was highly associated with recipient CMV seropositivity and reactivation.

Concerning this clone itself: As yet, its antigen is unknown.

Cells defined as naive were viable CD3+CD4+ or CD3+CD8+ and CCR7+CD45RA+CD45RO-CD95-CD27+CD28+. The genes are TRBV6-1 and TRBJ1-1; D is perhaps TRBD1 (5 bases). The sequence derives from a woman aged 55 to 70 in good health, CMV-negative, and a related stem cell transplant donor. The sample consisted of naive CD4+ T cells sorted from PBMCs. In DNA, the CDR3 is TGTGCCAGCAGTCTCATTTGGATCCTCCGACAGGAAGCTTTCTTT. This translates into CASSLIWILRQEAFF.